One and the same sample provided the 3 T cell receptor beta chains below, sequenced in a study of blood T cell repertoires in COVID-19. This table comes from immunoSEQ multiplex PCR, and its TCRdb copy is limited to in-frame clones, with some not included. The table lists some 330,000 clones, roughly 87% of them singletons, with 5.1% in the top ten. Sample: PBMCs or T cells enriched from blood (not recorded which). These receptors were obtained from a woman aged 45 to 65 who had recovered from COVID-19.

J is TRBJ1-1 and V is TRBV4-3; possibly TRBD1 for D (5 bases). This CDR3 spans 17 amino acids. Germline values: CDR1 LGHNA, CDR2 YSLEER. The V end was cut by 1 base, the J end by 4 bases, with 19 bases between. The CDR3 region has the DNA TGCGCCAGCAGCCAAGGTGGGTCGGTCAGGGTGGGCACTGAAGCTTTCTTT. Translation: CASSQGGSVRVGTEAFF.

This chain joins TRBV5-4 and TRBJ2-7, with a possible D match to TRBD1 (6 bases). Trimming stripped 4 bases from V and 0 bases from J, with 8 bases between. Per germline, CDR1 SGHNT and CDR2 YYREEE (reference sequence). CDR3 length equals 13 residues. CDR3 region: CASSKGDSYEQYF. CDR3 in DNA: TGTGCCAGCAGCAAGGGGGACTCCTACGAGCAGTACTTC.

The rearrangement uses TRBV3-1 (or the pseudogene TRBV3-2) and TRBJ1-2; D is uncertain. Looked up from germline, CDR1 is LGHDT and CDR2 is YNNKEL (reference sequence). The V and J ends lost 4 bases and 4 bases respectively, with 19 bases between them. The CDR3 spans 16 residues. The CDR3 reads CASSPEGRPGFYGYTF. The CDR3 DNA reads TGTGCCAGCAGCCCAGAAGGGAGGCCGGGGTTCTATGGCTACACCTTC.